A single sample is the source of the 20 T cell receptor beta chains below, sequenced in a study of graft-versus-host responses after intestinal transplantation (dated by TCRdb to about 2021). The protocol used for the library was the immunoSEQ multiplex PCR assay. TCRdb stores this immuneACCESS table with in-frame sequences only. Part of the clones is absent; in the studies checked, under half of the shortfall reflects unresolved V genes, and no reason is known for the rest. The sample data list about 15,000 clones, and under 85% of these were observed just once. The ten biggest clones cover 7.8% of the sample. Intraepithelial and lamina propria lymphocytes were isolated from graft specimens using dithiothreitol, EDTA incubations and collagenase D digestion. The material sequenced was ileum tissue, taken almost 470 days after intestinal transplant. These receptors all stem from a human patient who received an intestinal transplant, so some T cells may come from the graft donor.

The V gene is TRBV7-2, the J gene TRBJ2-7; 12 bases line up with TRBD2. The V and J ends lost 1 base and 6 bases, in that order; junction bases with no gene match: 1. Germline-derived CDR1 and CDR2 are SGHTA and FQGNSA. This CDR3 spans 14 amino acids. The CDR3 coding sequence is TGTGCCAGCAGCTTAGGACTAGCGGGAGCCGAGCAGTACTTC. Protein: CASSLGLAGAEQYF.

The chain employs TRBV5-4 and TRBJ2-4, with D possibly matching TRBD2 (6 bases). Germline assignment: CDR1 SGHNT and CDR2 YYREEE (reference sequence). Trimming took off 4 bases at V and 5 bases at J, with 13 bases between the two ends. CDR3 length: 14 amino acids. CDR3 in amino acids: CASSEAGGQNIQYF. The CDR3 DNA is TGTGCCAGCAGCGAGGCCGGGGGTCAAAACATTCAGTACTTC.

This chain connects TRBV29-1 to TRBJ1-1, with D possibly being TRBD1 (6 bases). This CDR3 comprises 13 residues. In germline, CDR1 is SQVTM, CDR2 ANQGSEA. V was clipped by 7 bases and J by 1 base, with 13 bases between them. CDR3 bases: TGCAGCGCCCAGGGGATCTCGAACACTGAAGCTTTCTTT. Protein product: CSAQGISNTEAFF. The variable domain in full, completed from reference TRBV29-1 and TRBJ1-1, reads SAVISQKPSRDICQRGTSLTIQCQVDSQVTMMFWYRQQPGQSLTLIATANQGSEATYESGFVIDKFPISRPNLTFSTLTVSNMSPEDSSIYLCSAQGISNTEAFFGQGTRLTVV.

This clone was recorded once. The sample carries other DNA sequences with the same CDR3. The chain uses TRBV7-3 and TRBJ2-5; 7 bases agree with TRBD2. Germline CDR1 reads SGHTA; CDR2 reads FQGTGA. The CDR3 is 16 amino acids. Losses at the gene ends were 1 base for V and 1 base for J; bases not matched to a gene: 6. CDR3 in amino acids: CASSLSPAGPQETQYF. As DNA, the CDR3 is TGTGCCAGCAGCTTAAGTCCAGCGGGGCCCCAAGAGACCCAGTACTTC. The full variable domain, its missing parts supplied by reference TRBV7-3 and TRBJ2-5, is GAGVSQTPSNKVTEKGKYVELRCDPISGHTALYWYRQSLGQGPEFLIYFQGTGAADDSGLPNDRFFAVRPEGSVSTLKIQRTERGDSAVYLCASSLSPAGPQETQYFGPGTRLLVL.

The chain employs TRBV11-2 and TRBJ2-2; D remains unclear. The germline V and J ends were trimmed by 6 bases and 5 bases, with 10 bases remaining between them. The germline V gene has CDR1 SGHAT and CDR2 FQNNGV. The CDR3 is 13 residues long. This CDR3 reads CASSFTATGELFF. The CDR3 nucleotides are TGTGCCAGCAGTTTTACAGCAACCGGGGAGCTGTTTTTT.

This chain joins TRBV5-1 and TRBJ2-5; perhaps TRBD2 as D (6 bases). Germline CDR1 SGHRS, CDR2 YFSETQ. This CDR3 is built from 13 residues. V shed 5 bases and J shed 1 base, with 9 bases lying between them. Here the CDR3 reads CASSGGSQETQYF. DNA of the CDR3: TGCGCCAGCAGTGGGGGGTCCCAAGAGACCCAGTACTTC.

This clone was counted a single time. The chain couples TRBV6-5 to TRBJ2-7, with TRBD2 as a possible D gene (5 bases). The CDR3 length is 14 residues. V lost 6 bases, J lost 6 bases, and 18 bases lay in between. Germline V gene sequence: CDR1 MNHEY, CDR2 SVGAGI. As DNA, the CDR3 is TGTGCCAGCAGCCTCGGCGGGTGGGCCGGCGAGCAGTACTTC. It codes for CASSLGGWAGEQYF.

This clone was seen just once. The J gene is TRBJ2-1, the V gene TRBV11-1; TRBD2 agrees at 12 bases. V was clipped by 7 bases and J by 12 bases; unmatched bases: 13. This CDR3 spans 15 amino acids. Germline values: CDR1 SGHAT, CDR2 FQDESV (reference sequence). CDR3 loop: CASTPLAGGLASQFF. The DNA for the CDR3 is TGTGCCAGCACCCCCCTAGCGGGGGGGTTGGCGTCGCAGTTCTTC.

This rearrangement joins TRBV2 to TRBJ2-7; no clear D. V gave up 6 bases and J gave up 4 bases, with 7 bases separating them. CDR1 is SNHLY, CDR2 FYNNEI, per germline. The CDR3 sequence is 11 residues long. DNA for the CDR3: TGTGCCAGCAGGGGGTTTTACGAGCAGTACTTC. Amino acid sequence: CASRGFYEQYF.

V is TRBV5-1 and J is TRBJ1-1; possibly TRBD1 for D (5 bases). V was cut by 0 bases and J by 5 bases, with 11 bases left in between. This CDR3 has 14 residues. Germline CDR1 reads SGHRS; CDR2 reads YFSETQ. For the CDR3, the DNA is TGCGCCAGCAGCTTGGCCAGGTGGGGGACTGAAGCTTTCTTT. The encoded protein is CASSLARWGTEAFF.

This chain uses TRBV9 with TRBJ2-3; D ambiguous. This CDR3 has 12 amino acids. The V gene lost 5 bases and the J gene lost 4 bases, with 8 bases spanning the gap. Germline CDR1 is SGDLS and CDR2 is YYNGEE. CDR3 in amino acids: CASSPQPDTQYF. The DNA of the CDR3 is TGTGCCAGCAGTCCACAGCCAGATACGCAGTATTTT.

V is TRBV7-9 and J is TRBJ2-2, with D possibly matching TRBD1 (5 bases). CDR3 length: 13 residues. Germline V CDR1 and CDR2: SEHNR, FQNEAQ (reference sequence). Trimming removed 2 bases at V and 5 bases at J, with 6 bases between. For the CDR3, the DNA is TGTGCCAGCAGCTTATCAGGGACCGGGGAGCTGTTTTTT. Amino acid sequence: CASSLSGTGELFF.

This clone has more than one count but fewer than ten. In DNA, the CDR3 is TGTGCCAGCAGCCGAGACAGGGGCTATGGCTACACCTTC. Amino acids: CASSRDRGYGYTF. This chain links TRBV14 with TRBJ1-2; 8 bases map to TRBD1. CDR3 length equals 13 residues. Trimming cost V 4 bases and J 4 bases; bases outside gene matches: 2. Germline V gene lookup returns CDR1 SGHDN and CDR2 FVKESK.

The V call is TRBV6-5, the J call TRBJ1-4, with 8 bases that match TRBD1. With V trimmed by 1 base and J by 7 bases, 2 bases remained unmatched. The CDR3 contains 14 residues. CDR1 and CDR2 from the germline V gene are MNHEY and SVGAGI. The CDR3 DNA reads as TGTGCCAGCAGTTACTGGACAGGGAGTGAAAAACTGTTTTTT. It specifies CASSYWTGSEKLFF.

This clone was counted between two and nine times. CDR3 residues: CASSMQGENTEAFF. CDR3 DNA sequence: TGTGCCAGTAGTATGCAGGGGGAAAACACTGAAGCTTTCTTT. The chain uses TRBV19 and TRBJ1-1, with 7 bases identical to TRBD1. CDR1 LNHDA and CDR2 SQIVND come from the germline V gene (reference sequence). V lost 3 bases to trimming and J lost 2 bases; unmatched junction nucleotides: 3. The CDR3 runs 14 residues.

The V and J genes are TRBV5-1 and TRBJ2-7; 8 nucleotides align to TRBD1. Germline values: CDR1 SGHRS, CDR2 YFSETQ. The CDR3 contains 16 residues. Losses at the gene ends were 4 bases for V and 2 bases for J; bases not matched to a gene: 11. CDR3 amino acids: CASSQLTGVRPYEQYF. Written as DNA, the CDR3 is TGCGCCAGCAGCCAGCTGACAGGGGTAAGACCCTACGAGCAGTACTTC. The full variable domain, its missing parts supplied by reference TRBV5-1 and TRBJ2-7, is KAGVTQTPRYLIKTRGQQVTLSCSPISGHRSVSWYQQTPGQGLQFLFEYFSETQRNKGNFPGRFSGRQFSNSRSEMNVSTLELGDSALYLCASSQLTGVRPYEQYFGPGTRLTVT.

V and J are TRBV6-5 and TRBJ1-1, with D tentatively TRBD1 (5 bases). This CDR3 contains 14 residues. Per the germline V gene, CDR1 is MNHEY and CDR2 is SVGAGI. V was cut by 6 bases and J by 1 base, with 12 bases left in between. As DNA, the CDR3 is TGTGCCAGCAGCTTCACTCAGGGGAACACTGAAGCTTTCTTT. Encoded protein: CASSFTQGNTEAFF.

This rearrangement joins TRBV9 to TRBJ2-1, with D tentatively TRBD2 (5 bases). The germline V gene encodes CDR1 SGDLS and CDR2 YYNGEE. The CDR3 runs to 16 residues. V was cut by 4 bases and J by 0 bases, with 14 bases left in between. The CDR3, as DNA: TGTGCCAGCAGCTCGCGAGTTGCGGGCTCCTACAATGAGCAGTTCTTC. Amino acid sequence: CASSSRVAGSYNEQFF.

J is TRBJ2-3 and V is TRBV6-5, with D perhaps TRBD2 (5 bases). Trimming took 6 bases from V and 5 from J, leaving 12 bases between them. The CDR3 is made up of 13 amino acids. Germline values: CDR1 MNHEY, CDR2 SVGAGI. CDR3 in amino acids: CASSPRGIDTQYF. As DNA, the CDR3 is TGTGCCAGCAGCCCCCGGGGAATAGATACGCAGTATTTT.

The J gene is TRBJ1-3, the V gene TRBV6-6; tentative D call: TRBD1 (5 bases). The CDR3 consists of 16 residues. Germline loops: CDR1 MNHNY, CDR2 SVGAGI (reference sequence). Deletions cut 0 bases from V and 2 bases from J, with 11 bases between. The CDR3 is CASSYSPGRPGNTIYF. In DNA, the CDR3 is TGTGCCAGCAGTTACTCTCCGGGACGCCCTGGAAACACCATATATTTT.